This T cell receptor (beta chain) came from a study of T cell changes during pregnancy in multiple sclerosis. This CDR3 comprises 17 residues. Germline CDR1 is SNHLY and CDR2 is FYNNEI. J was trimmed by 2 bases and V by 6 bases; bases with no gene match: 9. Sequencing used immunoSEQ multiplex PCR; TCRdb keeps in-frame clones, though not all of them. Seen here are more than 35,000 clones, around 94% observed once, and the top ten hold around 8%. This receptor was taken from a female donor with multiple sclerosis, enrolled in a pregnancy study. This sequence joins TRBV2 and TRBJ2-3, with 12 nucleotides matching TRBD2. This material consisted of CD8+ T cells from peripheral blood mononuclear cells, taken in the third trimester of pregnancy. The CDR3 DNA follows: TGTGCCAGCAGAGAAAGACTAGCGGGGGCCATCACAGATACGCAGTATTTT. Amino acids: CASRERLAGAITDTQYF. The variable domain in full, with the rest retrieved from reference TRBV2 and TRBJ2-3, is EPEVTQTPSHQVTQMGQEVILRCVPISNHLYFYWYRQILGQKVEFLVSFYNNEISEKSEIFDDQFSVERPDGSNFTLKIRSTKLEDSAMYFCASRERLAGAITDTQYFGPGTRLTVL.